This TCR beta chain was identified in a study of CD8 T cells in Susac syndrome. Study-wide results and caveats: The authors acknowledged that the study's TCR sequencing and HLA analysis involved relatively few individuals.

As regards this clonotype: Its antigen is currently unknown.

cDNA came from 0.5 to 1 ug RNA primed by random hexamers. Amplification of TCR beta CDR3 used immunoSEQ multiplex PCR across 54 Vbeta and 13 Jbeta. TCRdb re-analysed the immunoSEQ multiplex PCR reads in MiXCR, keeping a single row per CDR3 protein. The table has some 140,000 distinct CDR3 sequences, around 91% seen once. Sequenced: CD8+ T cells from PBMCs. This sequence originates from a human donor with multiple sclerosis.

DNA of the CDR3: TGTGCCAGCAGCCCGGTGGGACAGGGAGCTTTCAGGGCTTTCTTT. Translated, it gives CASSPVGQGAFRAFF. J is TRBJ1-1 and V is TRBV7-9; 9 positions agree with TRBD1. Germline V gene lookup returns CDR1 SEHNR and CDR2 FQNEAQ (reference sequence). The trim removed 5 bases at V and 11 bases at J, leaving 15 bases unmatched. This CDR3 has 15 residues.